This TCR beta chain was obtained from a study of identical twins. A universal primer binding site was introduced by template switching. The final cDNA contained unique molecular identifiers. TCRdb re-called the 5' RACE reads through MiXCR, storing one row per CDR3 protein. The sample lists some 260,000 distinct CDR3 sequences; around 15% were seen once. Comment on this clonotype: Its cognate antigen is unknown.

General study results and limits: Alpha sequences that were out-of-frame and twin-shared showed an excess of low generation probability. The analysis was cross-sectional rather than longitudinal within donors. Monozygotic twins shared more out-of-frame TCR alpha than recombination models predicted.

The sample comprised memory (CD45RO+) T cells sorted from blood. This receptor was obtained from a young woman in good health.

The CDR3 DNA reads TGCAGTGCTAGAGTTTGGACTAGCGGGAGTTTTTTCAGTGAGCAGTTCTTC. This sequence encodes CSARVWTSGSFFSEQFF. The rearrangement links TRBV20-1 to TRBJ2-1; 13 nucleotides agree with TRBD2. The V gene end was trimmed by 1 base and the J gene end by 9 bases; junction bases not matched to a gene: 12. The CDR3 sequence is 17 residues long. CDR1 DFQATT and CDR2 SNEGSKA come from the germline V gene (reference sequence).